This entry lists 17 T cell receptor beta chains sequenced from one sample in a study of CD8 T cells in ankylosing spondylitis. Study-wide results and caveats: Seemingly characteristic of ankylosing spondylitis blood was a TCR beta motif consisting of about 8 highly homologous variants.

Their target antigens are unknown. TCRdb used MiXCR to reprocess the 5' RACE reads, holding one entry per CDR3 protein. The sample includes some 840,000 distinct CDR3 sequences, 12% of them seen just once. The sequenced sample consisted of blood, either unsorted or a sorted T cell fraction (not recorded which). The receptors come from a male donor with ankylosing spondylitis.

The chain links TRBV10-3 to TRBJ1-1, with TRBD1 matching over 9 bases. CDR3 length: 11 amino acids. Trimming removed 6 bases from V and 12 bases from J; junction bases left unmatched: 5. From germline, CDR1 is ENHRY and CDR2 SYGVKD. This chain's CDR3 is CAISRTGESFF. CDR3 DNA: TGTGCCATCAGCCGGACAGGGGAATCTTTCTTT.

This clonotype was found many times. The chain couples TRBV20-1 to TRBJ1-2; TRBD1 aligns across 9 bases. The V gene end was trimmed by 2 bases and the J gene end by 6 bases; junction bases not matched to a gene: 7. Germline CDR1 is DFQATT and CDR2 is SNEGSKA (reference sequence). This CDR3 is 14 amino acids long. The CDR3 here is CSARLTGTGHGYTF. The CDR3 bases are TGCAGTGCTAGACTAACCGGGACAGGGCATGGCTACACCTTC.

The chain couples TRBV5-6 to TRBJ2-1; TRBD1 might be the D (6 bases). Trimming took 0 bases from V and 4 from J, leaving 14 bases between them. The CDR3 has 16 residues. Germline V lookup: CDR1 SGHDT, CDR2 YYEEEE. The CDR3 sequence: CASSLGTAHRYNEQFF. CDR3 nucleotide sequence: TGTGCCAGCAGCTTGGGGACAGCTCACCGATACAATGAGCAGTTCTTC.

In this sample, this clonotype turned up a few times. The chain recombines TRBV20-1 with TRBJ1-6; 8 bases align to TRBD1. CDR3 length: 14 amino acids. V shed 4 bases and J 9 bases; nucleotides not matched to a gene: 8. Germline V gene data show CDR1 as DFQATT and CDR2 as SNEGSKA (reference sequence). The CDR3 region is CSATMTGEGSPLHF. Here the CDR3 DNA reads TGCAGTGCTACTATGACAGGGGAAGGTTCACCCCTCCACTTT.

The gene calls are TRBV24-1 and TRBJ1-5; 7 bases agree with TRBD1. CDR1 and CDR2 (germline): KGHDR, SFDVKD. The CDR3 has 13 residues. After removal of 4 bases from V and 7 bases from J, the junction contained 3 bases not matched to a gene. The CDR3 DNA sequence: TGTGCCACCAGTGACATACAGGGGCAGCCCCAGCATTTT. It translates to CATSDIQGQPQHF.

This clonotype has at least ten counts. The J gene is TRBJ2-3, the V gene TRBV10-3; D gene ambiguous. CDR3 size: 12 residues. V lost 3 bases and J 6 bases, leaving 7 bases between the germline ends. CDR1 is ENHRY and CDR2 is SYGVKD in the germline V gene. The CDR3 region has the DNA TGTGCCATCAGTGAAGGCGAGGATACGCAGTATTTT. Translating it yields CAISEGEDTQYF.

This clonotype was counted at least ten times. The V call is TRBV12-3 or TRBV12-4, the J call TRBJ1-5; D remains unclear. The CDR3 is made up of 13 amino acids. V dropped 5 bases and J dropped 4 bases, with 9 bases sitting between them. CDR3 sequence: CASSLSQNQPQHF. The CDR3 DNA follows: TGTGCCAGCAGTCTCTCACAGAATCAGCCCCAGCATTTT.

This clonotype was detected a few times. The chain is built from TRBV7-2 and TRBJ2-3; 10 bases align to TRBD1. There are 15 residues in the CDR3. With V trimmed by 5 bases and J by 5 bases, 7 bases remained unmatched. Per germline, CDR1 SGHTA and CDR2 FQGNSA. CDR3 nucleotide sequence: TGTGCCAGCAGCCCGCAGGGACAGGGGTTAGATACGCAGTATTTT. It yields the protein CASSPQGQGLDTQYF.

The rearrangement joins TRBV12-3 or TRBV12-4 to TRBJ1-4, with D unresolved. V was clipped by 5 bases and J by 0 bases, with 10 bases between them. The CDR3 runs 15 residues. As DNA, the CDR3 is TGTGCCAGCAGTGCCCAAGTTGCAACTAATGAAAAACTGTTTTTT. Translated, it gives CASSAQVATNEKLFF.

The CDR3 region has the DNA TGTGCCAGCAGCTTAGAGAGCAGCCATGAGCAGTTCTTC. It is translated as CASSLESSHEQFF. The rearrangement joins TRBV11-3 to TRBJ2-1; no clear D. Germline CDR1 and CDR2: SGHNT and YENEEA. V was cut by 0 bases and J by 8 bases, with 8 bases left in between. The CDR3 is 13 amino acids. Looking up the rest from reference TRBV11-3 and TRBJ2-1 gives the full variable domain: EAGVVQSPRYKIIEKKQPVAFWCNPISGHNTLYWYLQNLGQGPELLIRYENEEAVDDSQLPKDRFSAERLKGVDSTLKIQPAELGDSAVYLCASSLESSHEQFFGPGTRLTVL.

A few counts support this clonotype. The chain has TRBV6-1 and TRBJ1-2; D is undetermined. V was pared by 7 bases and J by 2 bases, with 11 bases between. Germline CDR1 is MNHNS and CDR2 is SASEGT. CDR3 length: 13 residues. CDR3 residues: CASTNRLNYGYTF. The CDR3 DNA sequence: TGTGCCAGCACCAATAGGCTAAACTATGGCTACACCTTC.

This clonotype was observed a handful of times. This chain uses TRBV12-3 or TRBV12-4 with TRBJ1-5; D not resolved. The CDR3 is 15 amino acids. V was cut by 1 base and J by 3 bases, with 10 bases left in between. The CDR3 region is CASSLEAGFNQPQHF. CDR3 in DNA: TGTGCCAGCAGTTTAGAGGCGGGTTTCAATCAGCCCCAGCATTTT.

V is TRBV6-1 and J is TRBJ2-2; D possibly uses TRBD1 or TRBD2 (6 bases each). The CDR3 consists of 16 residues. The germline gives CDR1 MNHNS, CDR2 SASEGT. V shed 7 bases and J shed 1 base, with 16 bases lying between them. The CDR3 nucleotides read TGTGCCAGCACTCTGCTAGGGGGGCAGAACACCGGGGAGCTGTTTTTT. It codes for CASTLLGGQNTGELFF.

This clonotype was seen only a few times. The chain combines TRBV4-1 with TRBJ2-5; TRBD1 aligns across 7 bases. V shed 5 bases, J shed 0 bases, and the junction held 6 bases outside the gene matches. Germline values: CDR1 MGHRA, CDR2 YSYEKL. CDR3 length: 15 residues. CDR3 coding DNA: TGCGCCAGCAGCAAGTCCGACAGGGACCAAGAGACCCAGTACTTC. It yields the protein CASSKSDRDQETQYF.

This chain uses TRBV12-3 or TRBV12-4 with TRBJ2-5; 8 bases fit TRBD2. V shed 3 bases, J shed 5 bases, and the junction held 8 bases outside the gene matches. The CDR3 is 15 amino acids. CDR3 region: CASSLTSDPRETQYF. The CDR3 DNA follows: TGTGCCAGCAGTTTGACTAGCGATCCAAGGGAGACCCAGTACTTC.

DNA of the CDR3: TGCGCCAGCCTTCGGTCCGGGACTAGCCTAGAGACCCAGTACTTC. It encodes CASLRSGTSLETQYF. The chain uses TRBV10-2 and TRBJ2-5; 9 nucleotides line up with TRBD2. Germline V CDR1 and CDR2: WSHSY, SAAADI. Losses at the gene ends were 8 bases for V and 4 bases for J; bases not matched to a gene: 11. CDR3 length: 15 amino acids.

This chain uses TRBV6-5 with TRBJ2-3; either TRBD1 or TRBD2 may fit D (5 bases each). CDR1 and CDR2 from the germline V gene are MNHEY and SVGAGI. This CDR3 is built from 15 residues. Trimming took off 2 bases at V and 6 bases at J, with 15 bases between the two ends. The CDR3 coding sequence is TGTGCCAGCAGTTACGAGGGACCCCCCGGGGATACGCAGTATTTT. Translated: CASSYEGPPGDTQYF.